This passage covers 12 T cell receptor beta chains from one sample sequenced in a study of T cell responses to AZD1222 COVID-19 vaccine (dated by TCRdb to the early 2020s). The library was built by means of the immunoSEQ multiplex PCR assay. Here the immuneACCESS table is served through TCRdb, limited to in-frame sequences with V and J called. Missing clones are a known gap in these copies; in checked studies unresolved V genes cover under half, and the rest lacks a known reason. The sample includes around 170,000 clones, with approximately 91% observed a single time. The ten biggest clones cover roughly 0.99% of the sample. The sample's time point label, in plain terms: baseline before first vaccination. Specimen: peripheral blood, collected on day 0 of AZD1222 vaccination. These receptors came from an adult in good health.

The V and J genes are TRBV19 and TRBJ2-5, with a weak D call TRBD2 (5 bases). The CDR3 covers 16 residues. The germline CDR1 and CDR2 sequences are LNHDA and SQIVND (reference sequence). V lost 7 bases and J 5 bases, leaving 23 bases between the germline ends. CDR3 protein: CASTRRMTGLRETQYF. CDR3 bases: TGTGCCAGTACCAGGAGGATGACGGGGTTGAGGGAGACCCAGTACTTC. Complete variable domain (other parts from reference TRBV19 and TRBJ2-5): DGGITQSPKYLFRKEGQNVTLSCEQNLNHDAMYWYRQDPGQGLRLIYYSQIVNDFQKGDIAEGYSVSREKKESFPLTVTSAQKNPTAFYLCASTRRMTGLRETQYFGPGTRLLVL.

The CDR3 nucleotides are TGTGCCAGCAGTTACTTGAGCGTGGCGGGGAGGGGCTACACCTTC. Translated, it gives CASSYLSVAGRGYTF. The V gene is TRBV6-2 or TRBV6-3, the J gene TRBJ1-2; D gene uncertain. V was trimmed by 1 base and J by 8 bases, leaving 17 bases between them. The CDR3 is made up of 15 amino acids. Germline values: CDR1 MNHEY, CDR2 SVGEGT.

The gene calls are TRBV5-4 and TRBJ1-2; D gene ambiguous. Trimming stripped 1 base from V and 1 base from J, with 11 bases between. The CDR3 sequence is 15 residues long. Germline V lookup: CDR1 SGHNT, CDR2 YYREEE (reference sequence). The CDR3 bases are TGTGCCAGCAGCTTGAAGGCGGGGTTTAACTATGGCTACACCTTC. Translating gives CASSLKAGFNYGYTF.

In DNA, the CDR3 is TGTGCCAGCAGCATGATTTTATACAGGGGAAACACCGGGGAGCTGTTTTTT. Translating gives CASSMILYRGNTGELFF. The chain couples TRBV28 to TRBJ2-2; 7 bases map to TRBD1. Per germline, CDR1 MDHEN and CDR2 SYDVKM. V was clipped by 6 bases and J by 2 bases; unmatched bases: 12. This CDR3 comprises 17 residues. Together with reference TRBV28 and TRBJ2-2, the CDR3 gives the full variable domain: DVKVTQSSRYLVKRTGEKVFLECVQDMDHENMFWYRQDPGLGLRLIYFSYDVKMKEKGDIPEGYSVSREKKERFSLILESASTNQTSMYLCASSMILYRGNTGELFFGEGSRLTVL.

The chain is built from TRBV7-9 and TRBJ2-1, with D possibly TRBD2 on 5 matching bases. CDR3 length: 12 residues. Per germline, CDR1 SEHNR and CDR2 FQNEAQ (reference sequence). The V and J ends lost 1 base and 10 bases respectively, with 8 bases between them. For the CDR3, the DNA is TGTGCCAGCAGCTTAGTTAGCGCAGAGCAGTTCTTC. This sequence encodes CASSLVSAEQFF.

The chain uses TRBV6-5 and TRBJ1-1; TRBD1 matches 9 bases. V lost 6 bases and J lost 5; bases outside the gene matches: 7. This CDR3 contains 14 residues. The germline V gene encodes CDR1 MNHEY and CDR2 SVGAGI. The CDR3: CASRWDRESTEAFF. CDR3 bases: TGTGCCAGCAGGTGGGACAGGGAGAGTACTGAAGCTTTCTTT.

The V call is TRBV27, the J call TRBJ1-2, with D possibly TRBD1 on 6 matching bases. Trimming pared 3 bases from V and 0 bases from J, leaving 17 bases between. Per the germline V gene, CDR1 is MNHEY and CDR2 is SMNVEV (reference sequence). This CDR3 spans 17 amino acids. The CDR3 DNA reads TGTGCCAGCAGTTTTCGAGTCAGGGGCGAGACTAACTATGGCTACACCTTC. It is translated as CASSFRVRGETNYGYTF.

The rearrangement joins TRBV7-6 to TRBJ2-1; 9 bases line up with TRBD2. After removal of 4 bases from V and 5 bases from J, the junction contained 9 bases not matched to a gene. The CDR3 consists of 16 residues. Germline V lookup: CDR1 SGHVS, CDR2 FNYEAQ. The CDR3 DNA reads TGTGCCAGCAGCTCACGGCAGGGACTAGCTGACAATGAGCAGTTCTTC. Its translation: CASSSRQGLADNEQFF.

V and J are TRBV6-1 and TRBJ1-2; no clear D gene. V lost 2 bases to trimming and J lost 4 bases, with 8 bases between them. CDR3 length equals 13 residues. Germline lookup yields CDR1 MNHNS and CDR2 SASEGT. The CDR3 nucleotides read TGTGCCAGCAGTGAACGCGGGAGCTATGGCTACACCTTC. Amino acid sequence: CASSERGSYGYTF.

The chain couples TRBV7-2 to TRBJ1-3, with no clear D. Germline-derived CDR1 and CDR2 are SGHTA and FQGNSA. Trimming left V 4 bases short and J 2 bases short, with 15 bases between. The length of the CDR3 is 16 residues. CDR3 bases: TGTGCCAGCAGCTCAGATACGGAGGGTGCTGGAAACACCATATATTTT. Its translation: CASSSDTEGAGNTIYF. The variable domain in full, completed from reference TRBV7-2 and TRBJ1-3, reads GAGVSQSPSNKVTEKGKDVELRCDPISGHTALYWYRQSLGQGLEFLIYFQGNSAPDKSGLPSDRFSAERTGGSVSTLTIQRTQQEDSAVYLCASSSDTEGAGNTIYFGEGSWLTVV.

The rearrangement joins TRBV13 to TRBJ1-1; D possibly corresponds to TRBD1 (6 bases). Germline V gives CDR1 PRHDT, CDR2 FYEKMQ (reference sequence). This CDR3 has 14 amino acids. V was clipped by 1 base and J by 4 bases, with 10 bases between them. CDR3 DNA: TGTGCCAGCAGCTTAGAGGGGGGAATCACTGAAGCTTTCTTT. This translates into CASSLEGGITEAFF.

The J gene is TRBJ2-7, the V gene TRBV15; 8 bases are shared with TRBD2. The CDR3 totals 17 residues. V shed 1 base, J shed 3 bases, and the junction held 11 bases outside the gene matches. Germline lookup yields CDR1 LNHNV and CDR2 YYDKDF (reference sequence). CDR3 nucleotide sequence: TGTGCCACCAGCAGAGTTACTGGTGCGGGAGGAGTCTACGAGCAGTACTTC. Amino acids: CATSRVTGAGGVYEQYF.